This TCR beta chain was identified during a study of blood T cell repertoires in COVID-19. Study details: Samples came from the United States, Italy and Spain, spanning acute and convalescent COVID-19. T cells, B-cell-depleted T cells, or PBMCs supplied cDNA or gDNA.

As handled by the study authors: Using reference gene primer amplification, nucleated cell counts were estimated. Assay: immunoSEQ multiplex PCR; the TCRdb copy retains only in-frame clones and omits some. V and J calls and clone size are those listed in that table; D and trimming were worked out from the DNA. The sample consists of 310,000 or so clones, about 90% of them appearing once. The germline CDR1 and CDR2 sequences are SGHAT and FQNNGV. CDR3 length: 13 amino acids. V lost 3 bases and J 3 bases, leaving 8 bases between the germline ends. Input material: peripheral blood. The receptor comes from a woman aged 25 to 45 who had recovered from COVID-19. The chain has TRBV11-2 and TRBJ1-1, with D unresolved. CDR3 sequence: CASSLGEDTEAFF. The CDR3 nucleotides are TGTGCCAGCAGCTTGGGAGAGGACACTGAAGCTTTCTTT.